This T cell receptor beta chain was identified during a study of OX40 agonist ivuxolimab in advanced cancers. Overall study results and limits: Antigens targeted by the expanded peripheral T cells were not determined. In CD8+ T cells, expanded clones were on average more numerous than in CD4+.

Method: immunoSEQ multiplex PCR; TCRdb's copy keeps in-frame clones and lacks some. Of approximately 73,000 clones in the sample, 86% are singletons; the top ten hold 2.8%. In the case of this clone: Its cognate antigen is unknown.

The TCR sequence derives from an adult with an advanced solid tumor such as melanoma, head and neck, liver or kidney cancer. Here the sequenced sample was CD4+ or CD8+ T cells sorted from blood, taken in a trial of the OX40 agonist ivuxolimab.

CDR3 nucleotide sequence: TGTGCCAGCAGCGTAAAAGTCCGGTCCGAAGCTTTCTTT. Translating gives CASSVKVRSEAFF. This chain links TRBV9 with TRBJ1-1; no clear D gene. The germline V and J ends were trimmed by 1 base and 8 bases, with 12 bases remaining between them. Germline V gene data show CDR1 as SGDLS and CDR2 as YYNGEE. The CDR3 has 13 amino acids.